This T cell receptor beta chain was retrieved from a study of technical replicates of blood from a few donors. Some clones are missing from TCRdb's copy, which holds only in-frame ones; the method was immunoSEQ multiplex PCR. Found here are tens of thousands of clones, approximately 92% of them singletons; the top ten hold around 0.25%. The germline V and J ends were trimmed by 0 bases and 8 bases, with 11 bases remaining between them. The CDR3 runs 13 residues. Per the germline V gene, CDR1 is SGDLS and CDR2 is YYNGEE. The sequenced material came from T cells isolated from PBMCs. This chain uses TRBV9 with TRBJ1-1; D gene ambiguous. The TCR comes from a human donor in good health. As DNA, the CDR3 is TGTGCCAGCAGCGTAGGTAGGGAGGTGGAAGCTTTCTTT. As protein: CASSVGREVEAFF.